This T cell receptor (beta chain) is from a study of CD8+ T cells in alopecia areata. Comments on this clone: What it recognizes is unknown. Other DNA variants within this sample encode the same CDR3.

It was cDNA, reverse transcribed from extracted RNA, that served as the sequencing template. Sequencing used immunoSEQ multiplex PCR; TCRdb keeps in-frame clones, though not all of them. This sample yields about 220,000 clones, of which 50% to 70% are seen a single time; about 1.6% belongs to the top ten. Points from the study as a whole: Expanded CD8+ clones among the top 100, and scalp clonality, were significantly decreased by tofacitinib. Sequenced scalp T cells also include alphabeta T cells resident in normal skin. Scalp and blood retained many expanded lesional clones during tofacitinib.

This sample's treatment: oral pan-JAK inhibitor, 5-10 mg twice daily. CD4+ and CD8+ T cells were sorted from PBMCs stained for CD3, CD4 and CD8. The sequencing here drew on CD4+ T cells sorted from blood, taken at week 4, from a patient treated with tofacitinib. The sequence was obtained from a human donor with alopecia areata.

Here the CDR3 DNA reads TGTGCCAGCAGCGTAGAGGGGGGCCGTGGAAACACCATATATTTT. It translates to CASSVEGGRGNTIYF. The chain uses TRBV9 and TRBJ1-3; weak D call: TRBD1 (6 bases). The germline CDR1 and CDR2 sequences are SGDLS and YYNGEE. There are 15 residues in the CDR3. Trimming pared 0 bases from V and 3 bases from J, leaving 10 bases between.